The T cell receptor beta chain under discussion was sequenced for a study of T cell responses to AZD1222 COVID-19 vaccine. Study outcomes and limitations: Nearly half of the spike-specific TCRs reportedly recognize variant regions that carry no mutations. The study identified only five to seven AZD1222 recipients as seropositive at baseline. Spike-specific TCR breadth and depth went up after people got two AZD1222 doses.

The data were produced by immunoSEQ multiplex PCR, yet TCRdb's version contains in-frame clones alone and is incomplete. The sample yields some 100,000 clones, around nine tenths seen once. This CDR3 is built from 12 residues. V dropped 5 bases and J dropped 1 base, with 6 bases sitting between them. The V gene's germline CDR1 is MNHEY and CDR2 SVGAGI. Regarding this clone: Antigen: not known.

This chain uses TRBV6-5 with TRBJ2-7; a possible D gene is TRBD1 (6 bases). The receptor was derived from an adult in good health. The sequencing here drew on peripheral blood, taken on day 0 of AZD1222 vaccination. The CDR3 is CASSTGSYEQYF. CDR3 nucleotides: TGTGCCAGCAGTACAGGGTCCTACGAGCAGTACTTC.